A selection of T cell receptor beta chains follows, all from one sample in a study of shared clonotypes between healthy human individuals. Using immunoSEQ multiplex PCR, the repertoire was profiled, and TCRdb retains in-frame clones only, with some absent. The repertoire includes fewer than 1 million clones, approximately 97% of them detected once, and less than 0.3% sits in the top ten. Sequencing used naive CD8+ T cells sorted from blood. The receptor set was obtained from a man aged 25 to 45 in good health. The CDR3 runs from the conserved cysteine through the conserved F or W. Each record gives: clone size, V gene, J gene, D gene, CDR3 DNA, CDR3 protein. A D gene is named only where the DNA matches it firmly. Not all rows give a size; the values are once, few, many and, for expanded clones, a class.

-	TRBV11-3	TRBJ2-1	-	TGTGCCAGCAGCTTAGTACTAGACTCCTACAATGAGCAGTTCTTC	CASSLVLDSYNEQFF
-	TRBV19	TRBJ2-7	-	TGTGCCAGTAGTATTTTTTTGGTGGGACGGGAGAACTCCTACGAGCAGTACTTC	CASSIFLVGRENSYEQYF
-	TRBV4-1	TRBJ2-5	TRBD1	TGCGCCAGCAGCCAAGGGACAGGGGACGGCAAGAAGACCCAGTACTTC	CASSQGTGDGKKTQYF
-	TRBV7-2	TRBJ2-7	TRBD1	TGTGCCAGCAGCCCCCTGGGGACAGGGTGGGCCGAGCAGTACTTC	CASSPLGTGWAEQYF
-	TRBV27	TRBJ2-7	-	TGTGCCAGCAGTTTCGACTCTCACGAGCAGTACTTC	CASSFDSHEQYF
-	TRBV15	TRBJ1-2	-	TGTGCCACCAGCAGGTCGGACGCATCTTCACATGGCTACACCTTC	CATSRSDASSHGYTF
-	TRBV19	TRBJ2-1	-	TGTGCCAGTAGTATGGGGGCATTTTGGCGAGGGGACAATGAGCAGTTCTTC	CASSMGAFWRGDNEQFF
-	TRBV7-9	TRBJ1-4	TRBD1	TGTGCCAGCAGCGATTCCGGGTCGGGGACAGGGGGTGAAAAACTGTTTTTT	CASSDSGSGTGGEKLFF
-	TRBV5-6	TRBJ1-2	-	TGTGCCAGCAGCTTGGCATTAACAGAAAAAACCTATGGCTACACCTTC	CASSLALTEKTYGYTF
-	TRBV4-1	TRBJ1-5	-	TGCGCCAGCAGCCAAGTGCTCGGGAGGGAGAATCAGCCCCAGCATTTT	CASSQVLGRENQPQHF
-	TRBV9	TRBJ2-1	-	TGTGCCAGCAGCCTCAATGGCGGATACAATGAGCAGTTCTTC	CASSLNGGYNEQFF
-	TRBV5-6	TRBJ2-7	TRBD2	TGTGCCAGCAGCTTCGGGATAGCGGGACTCCTCGAGCAGTACTTC	CASSFGIAGLLEQYF
once	TRBV11-2	TRBJ1-4	-	TGTGCCAGCAGCTTACGGGGGACGGCTAATGAAAAACTGTTTTTT	CASSLRGTANEKLFF
once	TRBV9	TRBJ2-5	-	TGTGCCAGCAGCGTAGCTGGGGAGGAGACCCAGTACTTC	CASSVAGEETQYF
-	TRBV4-1	TRBJ2-3	-	TGCGCCAGCAGCCCGCGACTGGAGGGAGATACGCAGTATTTT	CASSPRLEGDTQYF
-	TRBV7-9	TRBJ2-3	TRBD1	TGTGCCAGCAGCATGGACAGGGGCCACAACACAGATACGCAGTATTTT	CASSMDRGHNTDTQYF
-	TRBV27	TRBJ2-7	-	TGTGCCAGCAGTTTAGGGGGGTGGGCTTCCTACGAGCAGTACTTC	CASSLGGWASYEQYF
-	TRBV7-9	TRBJ1-5	-	TGTGCCAGCAGCTCCGGTGGTAGCAATCAGCCCCAGCATTTT	CASSSGGSNQPQHF
-	TRBV18	TRBJ2-5	-	TGTGCCAGCTCACCCTCCGTTTGGCAGGGCTTCTACTCCCTTCAAGAGACCCAGTACTTC	CASSPSVWQGFYSLQETQYF
-	TRBV4-1	TRBJ1-1	-	TGCGCCAGCAGCCAATCATCCGGGGGTAAAACTGAAGCTTTCTTT	CASSQSSGGKTEAFF
-	TRBV10-2	TRBJ1-3	-	TGCGCCAGCAGTGAGACAGTTAACTCTGGAAACACCATATATTTT	CASSETVNSGNTIYF
-	TRBV29-1	TRBJ1-1	-	TGCAGCGTTGAAGGAAACAGTGAAGCTTTCTTT	CSVEGNSEAFF
-	TRBV9	TRBJ2-2	TRBD2	TGTGCCAGCAGCGCCCCTTCTGCGGGAGACACCGGGGAGCTGTTTTTT	CASSAPSAGDTGELFF
-	TRBV2	TRBJ2-1	-	TGTGCCAGCATCTCAGGGGGGTTTGAGCAGTTCTTC	CASISGGFEQFF
-	TRBV9	TRBJ1-3	-	TGTGCCAGCAGCGTAGTCGGGACTGGAAACACCATATATTTT	CASSVVGTGNTIYF
-	TRBV11-2	TRBJ2-7	-	TGTGCCAGCAGCTCTCCCGGACAGCTGCACGGGTACGAGCAGTACTTC	CASSSPGQLHGYEQYF
-	TRBV7-9	TRBJ1-1	TRBD1	TGTGCCAGCAGCACTGCGACAGGGGCCCCTGAAGCTTTCTTT	CASSTATGAPEAFF
once	TRBV29-1	TRBJ2-7	TRBD2	TGCAGCGTGGAGGGGAGCGGGACTGAAGGGAACGAGCAGTACTTC	CSVEGSGTEGNEQYF
-	TRBV29-1	TRBJ2-7	TRBD1	TGCAGCGGGGGCGGGACAGGCTACTACGAGCAGTACTTC	CSGGGTGYYEQYF
-	TRBV14	TRBJ2-7	-	TGTGCCAGCAGCCCAGAGAGGGGGACTTTCTCCTACGAGCAGTACTTC	CASSPERGTFSYEQYF
-	TRBV9	TRBJ2-4	TRBD1	TGTGCCAGCAGCGCCGGGACAGGGATTCAGTACTTC	CASSAGTGIQYF
once	TRBV11-2	TRBJ2-1	-	TGTGCCAGCAGCTTAAGTCGCTGGCACTCCCCCAATGAGCAGTTCTTC	CASSLSRWHSPNEQFF